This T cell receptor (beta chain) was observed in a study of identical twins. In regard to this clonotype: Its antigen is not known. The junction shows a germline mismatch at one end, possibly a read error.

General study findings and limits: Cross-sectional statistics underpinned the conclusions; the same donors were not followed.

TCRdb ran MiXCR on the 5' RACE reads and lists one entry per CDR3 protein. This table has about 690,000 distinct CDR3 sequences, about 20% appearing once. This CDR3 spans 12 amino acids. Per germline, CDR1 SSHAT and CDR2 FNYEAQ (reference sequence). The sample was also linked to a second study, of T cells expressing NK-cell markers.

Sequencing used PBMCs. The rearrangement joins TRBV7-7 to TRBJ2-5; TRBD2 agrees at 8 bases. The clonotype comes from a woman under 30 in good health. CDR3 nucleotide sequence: TGTGCTAGCAGCGAAGGGGGACTAGATAGGTACTTC. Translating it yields CASSEGGLDRYF.